The 21 T cell receptor beta chains below all came from one sample that was sequenced in a study of T cell responses to AZD1222 COVID-19 vaccine. TCRdb's copy holds only in-frame clones and misses some; the assay was immunoSEQ multiplex PCR. The sample lists roughly 180,000 clones, 90% to 95% seen once, with around 0.96% in the top ten. Source: peripheral blood, taken 28 days after the second dose of the MenACWY control vaccine. Receptors originate from an adult who received the MenACWY meningococcal vaccine as a control.

This clone was recorded once. The rearrangement uses TRBV5-5 and TRBJ2-3, with D maybe TRBD1 (6 bases). Trimming took off 3 bases at V and 2 bases at J, with 7 bases between the two ends. The CDR3 runs to 13 residues. The V gene's germline CDR1 is SGHKS and CDR2 YYEKEE (reference sequence). CDR3 region: CASSWGHTDTQYF. In DNA, the CDR3 is TGTGCCAGCAGCTGGGGGCACACAGATACGCAGTATTTT.

This clone was counted a few times. V and J are TRBV5-1 and TRBJ1-6; D not resolved. V gave up 4 bases and J gave up 9 bases, with 20 bases separating them. The CDR3 has 16 residues. From germline, CDR1 is SGHRS and CDR2 YFSETQ. CDR3 in DNA: TGCGCCAGCAGCCGCGAGGGCGCCGGGGTTGCTTCACCCCTCCACTTT. It codes for CASSREGAGVASPLHF.

This clone has more than one count but fewer than ten. The chain couples TRBV15 to TRBJ2-7; D gene unclear. CDR3 size: 13 residues. Per germline, CDR1 LNHNV and CDR2 YYDKDF (reference sequence). V gave up 0 bases and J gave up 7 bases, with 10 bases separating them. The chain's CDR3 is CATSRERPREQYF. The CDR3 DNA follows: TGTGCCACCAGCAGAGAGCGTCCCCGGGAGCAGTACTTC. The full variable domain, its missing parts supplied by reference TRBV15 and TRBJ2-7, is DAMVIQNPRYQVTQFGKPVTLSCSQTLNHNVMYWYQQKSSQAPKLLFHYYDKDFNNEADTPDNFQSRRPNTSFCFLDIRSPGLGDTAMYLCATSRERPREQYFGPGTRLTVT.

The genes are TRBV4-1 and TRBJ1-3; D is uncertain. V lost 3 bases and J lost 0, with 12 bases in between. The germline V gene encodes CDR1 MGHRA and CDR2 YSYEKL. The CDR3 extends over 16 amino acids. In DNA, the CDR3 is TGCGCCAGCAGCCAGGAGGTGGGATTCTCTGGAAACACCATATATTTT. Amino acid sequence: CASSQEVGFSGNTIYF.

In its sample, this clone was seen once. This chain connects TRBV28 to TRBJ2-2; D perhaps matches TRBD1 (5 bases). This CDR3 is built from 18 residues. The germline V gene has CDR1 MDHEN and CDR2 SYDVKM. Trimming pared 2 bases from V and 0 bases from J, leaving 16 bases between. Here the CDR3 DNA reads TGTGCCAGCAGTTTACGCGTTGGACACCAAACGAACACCGGGGAGCTGTTTTTT. Encoded protein: CASSLRVGHQTNTGELFF.

This chain connects TRBV6-2 or TRBV6-3 to TRBJ1-1; D gene unclear. Between the trimmed V and J ends, which lost 2 bases and 1 base, there was a span of 11 bases. The CDR3 covers 15 residues. The germline CDR1 and CDR2 sequences are MNHEY and SVGEGT. The CDR3 DNA is TGTGCCAGCAGTTACCTGCGGACGGGGAACACTGAAGCTTTCTTT. Its protein product is CASSYLRTGNTEAFF.

The chain employs TRBV5-6 and TRBJ2-5, with no clear D. Germline assignment: CDR1 SGHDT and CDR2 YYEEEE. Trimming pared 0 bases from V and 5 bases from J, leaving 5 bases between. The CDR3 length is 12 residues. This CDR3 is CASSLGRETQYF. In DNA, the CDR3 is TGTGCCAGCAGCTTGGGCCGGGAGACCCAGTACTTC.

The table lists this clone with a count of one. The genes are TRBV30 and TRBJ2-2; 9 positions agree with TRBD2. The J segment lost 6 bases and the V segment lost 2 bases, leaving 4 bases of the junction unmatched. Per the germline V gene, CDR1 is GTSNPN and CDR2 is SVGIG (reference sequence). The CDR3 is 14 amino acids. Here the CDR3 reads CAWSFAGGPGELFF. The CDR3 DNA is TGTGCCTGGAGTTTCGCGGGGGGGCCCGGGGAGCTGTTTTTT.

The V and J genes are TRBV24-1 and TRBJ1-2; D gene ambiguous. Trimming stripped 2 bases from V and 3 bases from J, with 9 bases between. In germline, CDR1 is KGHDR, CDR2 SFDVKD. This CDR3 comprises 14 residues. For the CDR3, the DNA is TGTGCCACCAGTGATTCGTTCCGGGACTATGGCTACACCTTC. Protein product: CATSDSFRDYGYTF.

This rearrangement joins TRBV27 to TRBJ2-7; unclear D gene. Trimming removed 8 bases at V and 3 bases at J, with 11 bases between. The germline gives CDR1 MNHEY, CDR2 SMNVEV (reference sequence). The CDR3 is 12 amino acids. The CDR3 DNA reads as TGTGCCAGCGGAAGAACGGGCTACGAGCAGTACTTC. Translated: CASGRTGYEQYF.

With regard to this clone: Other nucleotide sequences from this sample produce the same CDR3. This chain uses TRBV6-4 with TRBJ2-3; 9 bases align to TRBD2. V shed 6 bases, J shed 1 base, and the junction held 2 bases outside the gene matches. Germline V CDR1 and CDR2: MRHNA, SNTAGT. CDR3 length equals 14 residues. The CDR3: CASRVAGGTDTQYF. As DNA, the CDR3 is TGTGCCAGCAGAGTAGCGGGGGGCACAGATACGCAGTATTTT.

This chain connects TRBV5-1 to TRBJ1-2; D is perhaps TRBD1 (5 bases). Germline assignment: CDR1 SGHRS and CDR2 YFSETQ. CDR3 length: 15 amino acids. V was pared by 0 bases and J by 7 bases, with 16 bases between. CDR3 region: CASSLEAGRRGGYTF. CDR3 sequence (DNA): TGCGCCAGCAGCTTGGAGGCAGGCCGTAGGGGTGGCTACACCTTC.

This clone appeared a single time. This chain connects TRBV11-3 to TRBJ1-5; TRBD1 might be the D (5 bases). With 4 bases removed from V and 0 bases from J, the gap between germline ends came to 16 bases. This CDR3 has 17 residues. The germline V gene has CDR1 SGHNT and CDR2 YENEEA. CDR3 nucleotides: TGTGCCAGCAGCTGTGGACAAGGAGGTAATAGCAATCAGCCCCAGCATTTT. Translation gives CASSCGQGGNSNQPQHF.

The chain couples TRBV15 to TRBJ1-1; 7 nucleotides line up with TRBD1. V lost 5 bases to trimming and J lost 6 bases; unmatched junction nucleotides: 12. The CDR3 loop spans 15 amino acids. Germline CDR1 is LNHNV and CDR2 is YYDKDF (reference sequence). The CDR3 sequence: CATSGLGQASAEAFF. DNA for the CDR3: TGTGCCACCAGCGGGCTAGGACAGGCTAGCGCTGAAGCTTTCTTT. Complete variable domain (other parts from reference TRBV15 and TRBJ1-1): DAMVIQNPRYQVTQFGKPVTLSCSQTLNHNVMYWYQQKSSQAPKLLFHYYDKDFNNEADTPDNFQSRRPNTSFCFLDIRSPGLGDTAMYLCATSGLGQASAEAFFGQGTRLTVV.

CDR3 nucleotide sequence: TGTGCCAGCAGTCCGGGGGGATACCCAAATTCACCCCTCCACTTT. Translated, it gives CASSPGGYPNSPLHF. The chain uses TRBV6-5 and TRBJ1-6, with D perhaps matching TRBD1 (5 bases). This CDR3 comprises 15 residues. V dropped 5 bases and J dropped 7 bases, with 15 bases sitting between them. Germline CDR1 and CDR2: MNHEY and SVGAGI.

The V call is TRBV29-1, the J call TRBJ2-1; the D gene is possibly TRBD2 (5 bases). Trimming stripped 4 bases from V and 7 bases from J, with 11 bases between. Per the germline V gene, CDR1 is SQVTM and CDR2 is ANQGSEA. This CDR3 is built from 12 residues. CDR3 region: CSVGTTTNEQFF. The CDR3 DNA reads TGCAGCGTTGGGACGACTACGAATGAGCAGTTCTTC.

This chain joins TRBV19 and TRBJ1-1; TRBD1 aligns across 8 bases. Germline CDR1 LNHDA, CDR2 SQIVND (reference sequence). Unmatched junction bases numbered 10, after V lost 3 bases and J lost 1 base. CDR3 length equals 17 residues. The CDR3 sequence: CASSMTGLGTGNTEAFF. The CDR3 DNA sequence: TGTGCCAGTAGTATGACAGGATTGGGGACAGGGAACACTGAAGCTTTCTTT.

This CDR3 reads CASSLAPPVLGNYGYTF. The CDR3 region has the DNA TGTGCCAGCAGCTTAGCGCCCCCAGTTCTAGGGAACTATGGCTACACCTTC. The chain couples TRBV7-2 to TRBJ1-2; D is unresolved. This CDR3 region has 17 residues. Germline CDR1 SGHTA, CDR2 FQGNSA. V was cut by 0 bases and J by 2 bases, with 16 bases left in between. Drawing the rest from reference TRBV7-2 and TRBJ1-2, the complete variable domain is GAGVSQSPSNKVTEKGKDVELRCDPISGHTALYWYRQSLGQGLEFLIYFQGNSAPDKSGLPSDRFSAERTGGSVSTLTIQRTQQEDSAVYLCASSLAPPVLGNYGYTFGSGTRLTVV.

The gene calls are TRBV6-2 or TRBV6-3 and TRBJ2-5; D is possibly TRBD1 or TRBD2 (6 bases each). V was cut by 2 bases and J by 5 bases, with 15 bases left in between. Germline CDR1 and CDR2: MNHEY and SVGEGT. This CDR3 has 15 residues. The CDR3: CASSYSGQGRETQYF. The CDR3 DNA is TGTGCCAGCAGTTACAGCGGGCAGGGGAGGGAGACCCAGTACTTC.

The J gene is TRBJ1-3, the V gene TRBV2; a possible D gene is TRBD1 (5 bases). The germline V gene encodes CDR1 SNHLY and CDR2 FYNNEI. Trimming took off 3 bases at V and 0 bases at J, with 9 bases between the two ends. This CDR3 is 15 amino acids long. The CDR3 DNA reads as TGTGCCAGCAGTGAGGGGGACCTCTCTGGAAACACCATATATTTT. This codes for CASSEGDLSGNTIYF.

The chain is built from TRBV6-6 and TRBJ1-2, with TRBD1 matching 8 bases. The CDR3 is 13 amino acids. Losses at the gene ends were 5 bases for V and 3 bases for J; bases not matched to a gene: 2. CDR1 and CDR2 from the germline V gene are MNHNY and SVGAGI (reference sequence). The CDR3 coding sequence is TGTGCCAGCAGTCCGACAGGGGACTATGGCTACACCTTC. Its protein is CASSPTGDYGYTF.